The present entry profiles one T cell receptor (beta chain) with its context. What it binds is not known. This may stem from a read error, because a much larger clone lies one nucleotide away. The data were taken from a study of human T cells and chemical hapten exposure. Looking at the study overall: The sensitizer, 2% DPC, was used on approximately 2 cm by approximately 2 cm of upper inner arm skin. Study-wide results and caveats: Sensitization with DPC brought no change to TCRs above 1 in 1000 in frequency.

Via MiXCR, TCRdb re-called the RACE reads, giving one row per CDR3 protein. Here the sample spans some 350,000 distinct CDR3 sequences, about 6.9% being singletons. The germline CDR1 and CDR2 sequences are SGHRS and YFSETQ. The CDR3 loop spans 15 amino acids. V lost 0 bases and J 3 bases, leaving 12 bases between the germline ends. Time point noted: patch test 2, 6 weeks after DPC sensitization. As for treatment: therapeutic diphenylcyclopropenone sensitization with weekly scalp DPC. This sequence was found in a woman between 18 and 29 years old with alopecia areata. Some clones in this sample may be carry-over from other donors' samples. This specimen was whole blood, taken in connection with sensitization to the hapten diphenylcyclopropenone (DPC). The rearrangement uses TRBV5-1 and TRBJ1-1; the D is unclear. CDR3 nucleotide sequence: TGCGCCAGCAGCTTGGGAACCGCGCCTTACACTGAAGCTTTCTTT. Its protein is CASSLGTAPYTEAFF.